This T cell receptor beta chain is from a study of T cell responses to AZD1222 COVID-19 vaccine. Regarding the study as a whole: Dominant CD4 TCR responses targeted spike regions 160-218 and 743-854. Mostly white British, mostly female donors; authors suggested clonal diversity may be underestimated. Repertoires were sampled only after the peak T cell response.

Second-dose groups at about 4 or about 12 weeks were pooled. Only in-frame clones appear in the TCRdb table, and some are missing; sequencing was by immunoSEQ multiplex PCR. In the table there are about 81,000 clones, 86% of which are singletons. Between the trimmed V and J ends, which lost 6 bases and 0 bases, there was a span of 12 bases. Germline CDR1 MNHEY, CDR2 SMNVEV (reference sequence). The CDR3 has 15 residues. In regard to this clone: The antigen is not known.

The receptor was derived from an adult who received the AZD1222 COVID-19 vaccine. The chain carries TRBV27 and TRBJ2-1; D unclear. The sample was peripheral blood, taken 28 days after the second AZD1222 dose. CDR3 in DNA: TGTGCCAGCAGCCCCGACTCAAACTCCTACAATGAGCAGTTCTTC. Translation gives CASSPDSNSYNEQFF.